Following are 27 T cell receptor beta chains from one sample sequenced in a study of blood T cell repertoires in COVID-19. Clones were read by immunoSEQ multiplex PCR, and TCRdb kept only the in-frame ones, dropping some. The sample records approximately 500,000 clones, around nine tenths being singletons. Sequences were obtained from peripheral blood. All receptors come from a woman aged 45 to 65 with COVID-19, enrolled during active disease.

This clone has a handful of counts. The V call is TRBV6-6, the J call TRBJ1-5; 7 bases map to TRBD1. The V gene end was trimmed by 3 bases and the J gene end by 7 bases; junction bases not matched to a gene: 6. The CDR3 consists of 14 residues. CDR1 is MNHNY, CDR2 SVGAGI, per germline (reference sequence). This chain's CDR3 is CASSYTQGNQPQHF. In DNA form, the CDR3 reads TGTGCCAGCAGTTATACACAGGGGAACCAGCCCCAGCATTTT.

The V call is TRBV12-3 or TRBV12-4, the J call TRBJ2-5, with a tentative D call TRBD2 (5 bases). This CDR3 has 13 amino acids. The V gene lost 5 bases and the J gene lost 5 bases, with 12 bases spanning the gap. CDR3 in amino acids: CASSAARVETQYF. CDR3 DNA sequence: TGTGCCAGCAGTGCCGCGAGGGTGGAGACCCAGTACTTC.

This clone was seen only a few times. The chain links TRBV6-5 to TRBJ1-1; a weak D match, TRBD1 (5 bases). Germline-derived CDR1 and CDR2 are MNHEY and SVGAGI. V was cut by 5 bases and J by 0 bases, with 13 bases left in between. The CDR3 runs to 15 residues. CDR3 bases: TGTGCCAGCAGTCCCGGGGGGATGGTGAACACTGAAGCTTTCTTT. As protein: CASSPGGMVNTEAFF.

This sequence joins TRBV2 and TRBJ2-1; the match to TRBD1 covers 7 bases. V lost 8 bases to trimming and J lost 7 bases; unmatched junction nucleotides: 8. The CDR3 has 13 residues. The germline V gene encodes CDR1 SNHLY and CDR2 FYNNEI. CDR3 nucleotide sequence: TGTGCCAGCCGAGGACAGGCGATGAATGAGCAGTTCTTC. Translation: CASRGQAMNEQFF.

V and J are TRBV29-1 and TRBJ1-1; unclear D gene. The V end was cut by 3 bases, the J end by 0 bases, with 11 bases between. The CDR3 contains 14 residues. From germline, CDR1 is SQVTM and CDR2 ANQGSEA. The CDR3 here is CSVEVSGVNTEAFF. CDR3 DNA sequence: TGCAGCGTTGAGGTTTCCGGGGTGAACACTGAAGCTTTCTTT. Using reference TRBV29-1 and TRBJ1-1 for the parts outside the CDR3, the full variable domain is SAVISQKPSRDICQRGTSLTIQCQVDSQVTMMFWYRQQPGQSLTLIATANQGSEATYESGFVIDKFPISRPNLTFSTLTVSNMSPEDSSIYLCSVEVSGVNTEAFFGQGTRLTVV.

The rearrangement uses TRBV7-2 and TRBJ1-4, with D perhaps matching TRBD1 (5 bases). Germline lookup yields CDR1 SGHTA and CDR2 FQGNSA. Trimming cost V 4 bases and J 8 bases, with 11 bases left between them. The CDR3 length is 13 residues. CDR3 bases: TGTGCCAGCAGCTCCCGTCAGGGAGAAAAACTGTTTTTT. Its protein is CASSSRQGEKLFF. Based on the CDR3 plus reference TRBV7-2 and TRBJ1-4, the full variable domain is GAGVSQSPSNKVTEKGKDVELRCDPISGHTALYWYRQSLGQGLEFLIYFQGNSAPDKSGLPSDRFSAERTGGSVSTLTIQRTQQEDSAVYLCASSSRQGEKLFFGSGTQLSVL.

The rearrangement links TRBV3-1 (or the pseudogene TRBV3-2) to TRBJ1-2; no reliable D call. There are 14 residues in the CDR3. The germline V gene encodes CDR1 LGHDT and CDR2 YNNKEL (reference sequence). Trimming stripped 4 bases from V and 8 bases from J, with 17 bases between. CDR3 in DNA: TGTGCCAGCAGCCCTCCTGACACTTCCGAGGGCTACACCTTC. Its translation is CASSPPDTSEGYTF.

This chain links TRBV11-2 with TRBJ2-7; 7 bases match TRBD1. The CDR3 sequence is 13 residues long. J was trimmed by 5 bases and V by 8 bases; bases with no gene match: 9. From germline, CDR1 is SGHAT and CDR2 FQNNGV. DNA for the CDR3: TGTGCCAGCGGGACACAGGGGATCCACGAGCAGTACTTC. Protein product: CASGTQGIHEQYF. The entire variable domain, with the rest obtained from reference TRBV11-2 and TRBJ2-7, is as follows: EAGVAQSPRYKIIEKRQSVAFWCNPISGHATLYWYQQILGQGPKLLIQFQNNGVVDDSQLPKDRFSAERLKGVDSTLKIQPAKLEDSAVYLCASGTQGIHEQYFGPGTRLTVT.

J is TRBJ1-2 and V is TRBV30, with 11 nucleotides matching TRBD1. V was clipped by 5 bases and J by 7 bases; unmatched bases: 6. The CDR3 has 13 amino acids. Per germline, CDR1 GTSNPN and CDR2 SVGIG (reference sequence). The CDR3: CAWVGQGAGGYTF. The CDR3 nucleotides read TGTGCCTGGGTCGGACAGGGGGCGGGTGGCTACACCTTC.

The chain recombines TRBV19 with TRBJ1-2, with 9 bases lining up with TRBD1. Germline CDR1 and CDR2: LNHDA and SQIVND (reference sequence). J lost 8 bases, V lost 5 bases, and 9 bases had no gene match. The CDR3 totals 14 residues. In nucleotides, the CDR3 is TGTGCCAGTAGTCAACCGGGACAGGGATTAGGCTACACCTTC. It translates to CASSQPGQGLGYTF.

This chain uses TRBV18 with TRBJ2-3; 8 positions match TRBD2. CDR3 length: 16 residues. The V gene end was trimmed by 2 bases and the J gene end by 5 bases; junction bases not matched to a gene: 9. Germline V lookup: CDR1 KGHSH, CDR2 LQKENI. The CDR3 nucleotides are TGTGCCAGCTCACCAACCACGGGGGGGCAAGGAGATACGCAGTATTTT. The encoded protein is CASSPTTGGQGDTQYF.

The chain is built from TRBV19 and TRBJ2-5; D is unresolved. The CDR3 totals 9 residues. CDR1 and CDR2 from the germline V gene are LNHDA and SQIVND (reference sequence). CDR3 protein: CTRRETQYF. The DNA of the CDR3 is TGTACTCGCAGGGAGACCCAGTACTTC.

This chain uses TRBV14 with TRBJ1-4; D unresolved. This CDR3 spans 15 amino acids. V was trimmed by 1 base and J by 5 bases, leaving 11 bases between them. Germline-derived CDR1 and CDR2 are SGHDN and FVKESK. The CDR3 DNA is TGTGCCAGCAGCCAAGGGGCCCATAGAAATGAAAAACTGTTTTTT. As protein: CASSQGAHRNEKLFF.

The V gene is TRBV28, the J gene TRBJ1-5; D may be TRBD1 (6 bases). The CDR3 runs 13 residues. The germline V and J ends were trimmed by 11 bases and 9 bases, with 20 bases remaining between them. Germline loops: CDR1 MDHEN, CDR2 SYDVKM. The CDR3 DNA is TGTGCCTTAGGGGGGGTAGGGCTCGGGCCCCAGCATTTT. Its protein product is CALGGVGLGPQHF.

J is TRBJ2-3 and V is TRBV2; TRBD1 aligns across 10 bases. V lost 6 bases, J lost 5 bases, and 8 bases stayed unmatched. The CDR3 has 15 residues. In germline, CDR1 is SNHLY, CDR2 FYNNEI. Here the CDR3 DNA reads TGTGCCAGCAGCTCGGGACAGGGGCGGGAAGATACGCAGTATTTT. This translates into CASSSGQGREDTQYF.

This chain links TRBV24-1 with TRBJ2-2; no clear D gene. This CDR3 region has 12 residues. Germline V lookup: CDR1 KGHDR, CDR2 SFDVKD. The germline V and J ends were trimmed by 5 bases and 5 bases, with 5 bases remaining between them. CDR3 bases: TGTGCCACCAGTGCTAGGACCGGGGAGCTGTTTTTT. It yields the protein CATSARTGELFF.

This rearrangement joins TRBV3-1 (or the pseudogene TRBV3-2) to TRBJ1-4; D uncertain. Germline CDR1 and CDR2: LGHDT and YNNKEL (reference sequence). The CDR3 spans 13 residues. The V end was cut by 4 bases, the J end by 8 bases, with 11 bases between. DNA for the CDR3: TGTGCCAGCAGCCCCCCCATGGAGGAAAAACTGTTTTTT. It specifies CASSPPMEEKLFF.

V is TRBV5-4 and J is TRBJ1-6; 7 bases align to TRBD1. The CDR3 runs 14 residues. With V trimmed by 2 bases and J by 10 bases, 6 bases remained unmatched. Germline loops: CDR1 SGHNT, CDR2 YYREEE (reference sequence). CDR3 in amino acids: CASSLDRDHSPLHF. DNA of the CDR3: TGTGCCAGCAGCTTAGACAGGGACCACTCACCCCTCCACTTT.

The chain combines TRBV4-1 with TRBJ1-2, with 12 bases that match TRBD1. V dropped 3 bases and J dropped 5; count of bases not matched to a gene: 10. Germline lookup yields CDR1 MGHRA and CDR2 YSYEKL. This CDR3 region has 17 residues. The CDR3 DNA is TGCGCCAGCAGCCAGGGGACTCGGGACAGGGGGCTTTATGGCTACACCTTC. This gives the protein CASSQGTRDRGLYGYTF.

The rearrangement joins TRBV12-3 or TRBV12-4 to TRBJ1-1; 8 positions agree with TRBD1. The CDR3 loop spans 13 amino acids. V lost 5 bases, J lost 3 bases, and 2 bases stayed unmatched. The CDR3 nucleotides read TGTGCCAGCAGTCCAGGGGGCGACACTGAAGCTTTCTTT. It is translated as CASSPGGDTEAFF.

Regarding this clone: Germline and junction disagree at one end, which may indicate a read error. The chain links TRBV6-5 to TRBJ2-5; the D gene is possibly TRBD2 (6 bases). The CDR3 is 13 residues long. Germline loops: CDR1 MNHEY, CDR2 SVGAGI. The CDR3 nucleotides read TGTGCCAGCAGTTACTCTAGGACGGGACTCCTAAACTTC. Amino acids: CASSYSRTGLLNF.

This clone is a singleton in its sample. This sample includes further DNA sequences coding for the same CDR3. V usage is TRBV19 and J usage is TRBJ1-1; the D is unclear. The CDR3 extends over 15 amino acids. The germline gives CDR1 LNHDA, CDR2 SQIVND (reference sequence). Deletions cut 1 base from V and 1 base from J, with 10 bases between. The CDR3 sequence: CASSIVPGGNTEAFF. CDR3 nucleotides: TGTGCCAGTAGTATAGTTCCGGGAGGGAACACTGAAGCTTTCTTT.

The chain carries TRBV10-3 and TRBJ1-1; TRBD1 is a possible D gene (5 bases). The germline V gene encodes CDR1 ENHRY and CDR2 SYGVKD. CDR3 size: 12 residues. Trimming shortened V by 11 bases and J by 2 bases, and 12 bases separated the two germline ends. In DNA form, the CDR3 reads TGTGCCGCCGGACACGCCAACACTGAAGCTTTCTTT. It specifies CAAGHANTEAFF.

The J gene is TRBJ2-1, the V gene TRBV3-1 (or the pseudogene TRBV3-2); 7 nucleotides align to TRBD1. Germline CDR1 and CDR2: LGHDT and YNNKEL (reference sequence). This CDR3 region has 14 residues. The ends lost 5 bases at V and 0 bases at J; junction bases unmatched: 1. The CDR3 nucleotides are TGTGCCAGCAGCGACAGGGTCTCCTACAATGAGCAGTTCTTC. This sequence encodes CASSDRVSYNEQFF.

V is TRBV5-6 and J is TRBJ1-4; 7 bases map to TRBD1. This CDR3 region has 16 residues. V shed 4 bases and J 7 bases; nucleotides not matched to a gene: 13. CDR1 SGHDT and CDR2 YYEEEE come from the germline V gene. The CDR3 reads CASSHSTGYGGEKLFF. The DNA of the CDR3 is TGTGCCAGCAGCCATTCGACAGGGTACGGGGGTGAAAAACTGTTTTTT. The full variable domain, completed using reference TRBV5-6 and TRBJ1-4, is DAGVTQSPTHLIKTRGQQVTLRCSPKSGHDTVSWYQQALGQGPQFIFQYYEEEERQRGNFPDRFSGHQFPNYSSELNVNALLLGDSALYLCASSHSTGYGGEKLFFGSGTQLSVL.

As for this clone: Other DNA variants within this sample encode the same CDR3. The chain joins TRBV3-1 (or the pseudogene TRBV3-2) to TRBJ1-1; D is ambiguous. Trimming removed 3 bases from V and 4 bases from J, with 6 bases in between. There are 12 residues in the CDR3. Per the germline V gene, CDR1 is LGHDT and CDR2 is YNNKEL (reference sequence). The CDR3 nucleotides read TGTGCCAGCAGCCAGGGCAGCACTGAAGCTTTCTTT. Translating gives CASSQGSTEAFF.

This chain links TRBV3-1 (or the pseudogene TRBV3-2) with TRBJ1-2; 9 bases map to TRBD1. The germline V gene has CDR1 LGHDT and CDR2 YNNKEL (reference sequence). The V gene end was trimmed by 5 bases and the J gene end by 8 bases; junction bases not matched to a gene: 12. The CDR3 is made up of 15 amino acids. CDR3 in amino acids: CASSFPGQGVGGYTF. The CDR3 DNA sequence: TGTGCCAGCAGCTTCCCGGGACAGGGAGTAGGAGGCTACACCTTC.